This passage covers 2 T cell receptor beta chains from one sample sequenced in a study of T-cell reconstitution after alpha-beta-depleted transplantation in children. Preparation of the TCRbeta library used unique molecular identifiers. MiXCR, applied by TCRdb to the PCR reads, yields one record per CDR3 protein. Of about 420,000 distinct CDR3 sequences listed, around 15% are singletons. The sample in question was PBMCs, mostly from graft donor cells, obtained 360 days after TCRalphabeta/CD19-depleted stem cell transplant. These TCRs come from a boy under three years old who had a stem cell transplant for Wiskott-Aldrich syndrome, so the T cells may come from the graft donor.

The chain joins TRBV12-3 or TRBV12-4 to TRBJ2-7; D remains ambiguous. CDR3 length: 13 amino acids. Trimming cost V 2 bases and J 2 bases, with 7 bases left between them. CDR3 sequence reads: CASSLKTAYEQYF. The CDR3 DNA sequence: TGTGCCAGCAGTTTAAAGACGGCCTACGAGCAGTACTTC.

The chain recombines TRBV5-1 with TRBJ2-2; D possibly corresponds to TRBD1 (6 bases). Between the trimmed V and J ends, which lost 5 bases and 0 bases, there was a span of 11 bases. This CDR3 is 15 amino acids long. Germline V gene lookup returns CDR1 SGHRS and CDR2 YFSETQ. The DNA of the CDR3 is TGCGCCAGCAGAGGGACATTCGCGAACACCGGGGAGCTGTTTTTT. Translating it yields CASRGTFANTGELFF.